The clone carrying this T cell receptor (beta chain) was detected many times. The antigen remains undetermined. Germline V CDR1 and CDR2: MNHNY, SVGAGI (reference sequence). The CDR3 length is 14 residues. V lost 2 bases and J lost 3; bases outside the gene matches: 4. In the library, individual cDNA molecules carried attached unique molecular identifiers. TCRdb re-called the 5' RACE reads with MiXCR, one entry per CDR3 protein. The sample lists some 60,000 distinct CDR3 sequences, around an eighth occurring once. The sample originates from a study of early T cells in non-severe SARS-CoV-2 infection. Overall study results and limits: Matching results from VDJdb favored anti-spike CD8 responses, leaving private and CD4 specificities undetected.

The J gene is TRBJ2-7, the V gene TRBV6-6; the match to TRBD2 covers 7 bases. Material: whole blood. This clonotype originated in an adult who was a healthcare worker with PCR-confirmed SARS-CoV-2 infection or an uninfected control (not recorded which). CDR3 DNA sequence: TGTGCCAGCAGTTACGCGGGAGTAGGCTACGAGCAGTACTTC. Residues: CASSYAGVGYEQYF.